This TCR beta chain was recovered during a study of blood T cells in healthy people across ages. Study outcomes and limitations: It was the long-lived donors that had more naive CD4+ cells and higher diversity than aged donors. In older individuals, TCR beta diversity per million T cells was lower, falling roughly linearly with age. Across samples, TCR beta diversity tracked strongly with naive T cell percentage.

A word on this clonotype: Its specificity is unknown. Germline is not matched at one junction end, which may reflect a read error.

CDR3 size: 14 residues. Germline lookup yields CDR1 MNHEY and CDR2 SVGAGI. PCR was performed a second time for about 6 to 12 cycles using a sample-barcoded 5' primer and a J-beta primer mix. No fewer than 2.5 million CDR3-containing paired-end reads came from each sample. TCRdb re-called the 5' RACE reads with MiXCR, one entry per CDR3 protein. The data hold 650,000 to 1,000,000 distinct CDR3 sequences, with about 46% observed a single time. V and J are TRBV6-5 and TRBJ2-4, with 12 bases fitting TRBD2. The sequenced material came from blood. This sequence originates from an elderly man in good health. The CDR3 region has the DNA TGTGCCAGCAGCCGGACTAGCGGGATGGACATCCAGTACTTC. This translates into CASSRTSGMDIQYF.